Shown below are 2 T cell receptor beta chains from a single sample sequenced in a study of blood T cell repertoires in COVID-19. Profiling relied on immunoSEQ multiplex PCR, and the TCRdb table lists in-frame clones only, not all of them. The data contain about 280,000 clones, nearly 90% of them singletons. The sequenced material came from PBMCs or T cells enriched from blood (not recorded which). The receptors here all came from a woman in her twenties or thirties who had recovered from COVID-19.

This clone came up once. The chain employs TRBV7-6 and TRBJ2-1, with 9 bases aligning to TRBD2. Germline-derived CDR1 and CDR2 are SGHVS and FNYEAQ. The J segment lost 0 bases and the V segment lost 5 bases, leaving 14 bases of the junction unmatched. CDR3 length equals 19 residues. The CDR3 DNA sequence: TGTGCCAGCAGCGTATCTGAAGCGGGAGGCCCTAGCTCCTACAATGAGCAGTTCTTC. The encoded protein is CASSVSEAGGPSSYNEQFF.

The rearrangement uses TRBV5-5 and TRBJ2-5; a weak D match, TRBD1 (5 bases). CDR3 size: 15 residues. The V end lost 5 bases, the J end lost 2 bases, and 16 bases lay between the germline ends. Germline lookup yields CDR1 SGHKS and CDR2 YYEKEE (reference sequence). CDR3 nucleotide sequence: TGTGCCAGCAGTTCGGCTGGAAGGGGACAAGAGACCCAGTACTTC. This codes for CASSSAGRGQETQYF.